One and the same sample provided the 19 T cell receptor beta chains below, sequenced in a study of blood T cell repertoires in COVID-19. TCRdb's copy holds only in-frame clones and misses some; the assay was immunoSEQ multiplex PCR. The sample consists of fewer than 450,000 clones, around 88% of them appearing once. Sequencing was carried out using peripheral blood. These receptors originate from a woman between 45 and 60 years old with COVID-19, enrolled during active disease.

The chain joins TRBV19 to TRBJ2-3; D ambiguous. The germline V and J ends were trimmed by 3 bases and 2 bases, with 9 bases remaining between them. CDR3 length equals 14 residues. The germline CDR1 and CDR2 sequences are LNHDA and SQIVND (reference sequence). The CDR3 DNA sequence: TGTGCCAGTAGTATTGGCCCGTTCACAGATACGCAGTATTTT. Translating gives CASSIGPFTDTQYF.

J is TRBJ1-2 and V is TRBV5-5; TRBD1 matches 8 bases. The CDR3 runs 14 residues. Germline V gene lookup returns CDR1 SGHKS and CDR2 YYEKEE (reference sequence). The V gene end was trimmed by 2 bases and the J gene end by 3 bases; junction bases not matched to a gene: 3. Here the CDR3 DNA reads TGTGCCAGCAGCTTACAGGGGGTTGACTATGGCTACACCTTC. It translates to CASSLQGVDYGYTF.

The chain combines TRBV19 with TRBJ1-1, with 7 nucleotides matching TRBD1. Losses at the gene ends were 5 bases for V and 4 bases for J; bases not matched to a gene: 7. The CDR3 has 14 residues. The germline V gene encodes CDR1 LNHDA and CDR2 SQIVND (reference sequence). The CDR3 loop reads CASSADRVGTEAFF. CDR3 coding DNA: TGTGCCAGTAGTGCTGACAGGGTTGGCACTGAAGCTTTCTTT.

V and J are TRBV6-5 and TRBJ1-2, with no clear D. V was trimmed by 0 bases and J by 2 bases, leaving 13 bases between them. CDR3 length: 16 amino acids. Germline V gives CDR1 MNHEY, CDR2 SVGAGI. The CDR3 sequence is CASSYSGLSPNYGYTF. The CDR3 nucleotides read TGTGCCAGCAGTTACTCCGGACTGTCGCCAAACTATGGCTACACCTTC.

This rearrangement joins TRBV28 to TRBJ1-4; possibly TRBD1 for D (5 bases). Germline values: CDR1 MDHEN, CDR2 SYDVKM. CDR3 size: 15 residues. Trimming cost V 5 bases and J 4 bases, with 14 bases left between them. CDR3 loop: CASSLTGLFNEKLFF. Written as DNA, the CDR3 is TGTGCCAGCAGTCTCACGGGACTCTTTAATGAAAAACTGTTTTTT.

This clone was detected a few times. The rearrangement links TRBV27 to TRBJ2-2; D is unclear. In germline, CDR1 is MNHEY, CDR2 SMNVEV (reference sequence). The V end lost 8 bases, the J end lost 2 bases, and 6 bases lay between the germline ends. The CDR3 runs 12 residues. CDR3 coding DNA: TGTGCCAGCGGGCTTAACACCGGGGAGCTGTTTTTT. As protein: CASGLNTGELFF.

V is TRBV7-2 and J is TRBJ2-7; tentative D call: TRBD1 (6 bases). V shed 4 bases and J shed 1 base, with 8 bases lying between them. Germline loops: CDR1 SGHTA, CDR2 FQGNSA. The CDR3 has 13 amino acids. This CDR3 reads CASSSQGSYEQYF. The CDR3 region has the DNA TGTGCCAGCAGCTCCCAGGGGTCCTACGAGCAGTACTTC.

The chain joins TRBV15 to TRBJ1-3; D gene uncertain. The V gene's germline CDR1 is LNHNV and CDR2 YYDKDF (reference sequence). This CDR3 has 15 residues. The V end was cut by 3 bases, the J end by 0 bases, with 9 bases between. The CDR3 reads CATSSGRSSGNTIYF. The CDR3 nucleotides read TGTGCCACCAGCAGCGGGAGATCCTCTGGAAACACCATATATTTT.

This chain joins TRBV7-8 and TRBJ1-2; 8 nucleotides match TRBD1. From germline, CDR1 is SGHVS and CDR2 FQNEAQ. The CDR3 spans 17 residues. Trimming removed 4 bases from V and 2 bases from J; junction bases left unmatched: 12. In DNA, the CDR3 is TGTGCCAGCAGCTCGAGGACAGGGATTCGTGGAAACTATGGCTACACCTTC. Translated, it gives CASSSRTGIRGNYGYTF.

The rearrangement links TRBV6-6 to TRBJ1-5; D perhaps matches TRBD1 (5 bases). V lost 5 bases, J lost 7 bases, and 9 bases lay in between. The CDR3 sequence is 12 residues long. Germline V gene sequence: CDR1 MNHNY, CDR2 SVGAGI (reference sequence). The DNA for the CDR3 is TGTGCCAGCAGTACTCGGGGGCAGCCCCAGCATTTT. Translation gives CASSTRGQPQHF.

The V call is TRBV19, the J call TRBJ1-5; D not certain. CDR1 is LNHDA and CDR2 is SQIVND in the germline V gene (reference sequence). This CDR3 spans 13 amino acids. V was pared by 5 bases and J by 2 bases, with 7 bases between. The CDR3 DNA sequence: TGTGCCAGTAGTCTCCGGGGCAATCAGCCCCAGCATTTT. Protein product: CASSLRGNQPQHF.

The rearrangement joins TRBV2 to TRBJ1-4; a weak D match, TRBD1 (5 bases). The V end lost 11 bases, the J end lost 12 bases, and 22 bases lay between the germline ends. Looked up from germline, CDR1 is SNHLY and CDR2 is FYNNEI. There are 13 residues in the CDR3. The CDR3 protein is CASGDSRVMELFF. Here the CDR3 DNA reads TGTGCCTCCGGGGACTCCAGGGTCATGGAACTGTTTTTT.

This clone was observed a handful of times. The chain couples TRBV4-1 to TRBJ1-6, with D unresolved. Germline V gene sequence: CDR1 MGHRA, CDR2 YSYEKL. Between the trimmed V and J ends, which lost 0 bases and 15 bases, there was a span of 21 bases. CDR3 size: 16 residues. In DNA form, the CDR3 reads TGCGCCAGCAGCCAAGATAGTCAGGCTCTAGCTGATCTCCTCCACTTT. The encoded protein is CASSQDSQALADLLHF.

The chain joins TRBV6-1 to TRBJ2-5; D possibly corresponds to TRBD1 (8 bases). V lost 2 bases, J lost 4 bases, and 11 bases lay in between. The CDR3 totals 14 residues. CDR1 MNHNS and CDR2 SASEGT come from the germline V gene. The CDR3 coding sequence is TGTGCCAGCAGTGAATACAGGGGGGGAGAGACCCAGTACTTC. This gives the protein CASSEYRGGETQYF.

In its sample, this clone was seen once. The gene calls are TRBV7-2 and TRBJ2-5; TRBD2 agrees at 15 bases. V trimming: 5 bases; J trimming: 1 base; junction bases outside the gene matches: 2. From germline, CDR1 is SGHTA and CDR2 FQGNSA. CDR3 length equals 16 residues. CDR3: CASSMGLAGGQETQYF. The CDR3 DNA reads as TGTGCCAGCAGCATGGGACTAGCGGGGGGCCAAGAGACCCAGTACTTC.

The chain couples TRBV2 to TRBJ1-2, with 8 bases that match TRBD1. The junction had 4 bases not matched to a gene; V was cut back by 6 bases and J by 1 base. The CDR3 is 14 residues long. The germline V gene has CDR1 SNHLY and CDR2 FYNNEI. In DNA form, the CDR3 reads TGTGCCAGCAGCGCTGACAGGGGTAACTATGGCTACACCTTC. It encodes CASSADRGNYGYTF.

The chain employs TRBV30 and TRBJ1-5; 9 bases line up with TRBD1. V shed 1 base and J 5 bases; nucleotides not matched to a gene: 6. This CDR3 comprises 15 residues. Per germline, CDR1 GTSNPN and CDR2 SVGIG (reference sequence). The CDR3 loop reads CAWSDRGRSYQPQHF. CDR3 nucleotides: TGTGCCTGGAGTGACAGGGGGCGCAGCTATCAGCCCCAGCATTTT. The full variable domain, with the rest looked up from reference TRBV30 and TRBJ1-5, is SQTIHQWPATLVQPVGSPLSLECTVEGTSNPNLYWYRQAAGRGLQLLFYSVGIGQISSEVPQNLSASRPQDRQFILSSKKLLLSDSGFYLCAWSDRGRSYQPQHFGDGTRLSIL.

V is TRBV7-3 and J is TRBJ2-2, with 9 positions matching TRBD2. The germline V gene encodes CDR1 SGHTA and CDR2 FQGTGA. This CDR3 has 17 residues. V dropped 1 base and J dropped 2; count of bases not matched to a gene: 5. The CDR3 bases are TGTGCCAGCAGCTTAATGCCTAGCGGGGTTAACACCGGGGAGCTGTTTTTT. Its translation: CASSLMPSGVNTGELFF.

The chain combines TRBV11-3 with TRBJ1-6, with a weak D call TRBD1 (5 bases). The CDR3 is made up of 14 amino acids. V was trimmed by 1 base and J by 7 bases, leaving 8 bases between them. In germline, CDR1 is SGHNT, CDR2 YENEEA. CDR3 region: CASSLGQNNSPLHF. The DNA for the CDR3 is TGTGCCAGCAGCTTAGGACAGAACAATTCACCCCTCCACTTT.